The clone carrying this T cell receptor beta chain occurred a few times. Its antigen is still unknown. RNA transcripts were the source from which TCR beta CDR3 regions were amplified. The first-round RT-PCR employed HTBI primers together with the Qiagen OneStep RT-PCR kit. A multiplex PCR was then performed as the second round. TCRdb re-called the multiplex PCR reads through MiXCR, storing one row per CDR3 protein. The sample includes 200,000 to 300,000 distinct CDR3 sequences, less than 55% of them seen just once. The data stem from a study of Graves' ophthalmopathy and Graves' hyperthyroidism. Findings and limits, study-wide: Blood shared most expanded thyroid clonotypes above 0.001 frequency.

CDR3 length: 15 residues. Germline CDR1 is MDHEN and CDR2 is SYDVKM. J gave up 5 bases and V 6 bases, and 10 bases lay outside the gene matches. The sequenced material came from peripheral blood. The TCR sequence derives from an adult man with Graves' ophthalmopathy. The chain links TRBV28 to TRBJ1-2, with 9 bases aligning to TRBD1. The CDR3 DNA reads as TGTGCCAGCAGCCCTGAGGGGACAGGGAATTATGGCTACACCTTC. Encoded protein: CASSPEGTGNYGYTF.